What follows are 20 T cell receptor beta chains derived from one specimen sequenced in a study of T cells in Graves' hyperthyroidism and ophthalmopathy. RNA transcripts provided the source from which TCR beta CDR3 regions were amplified. The study used the HTBI primer set for a first-round RT-PCR of the TCR CDR3. One entry per CDR3 protein results from TCRdb running MiXCR on the multiplex PCR reads. The table lists hundreds of thousands of distinct CDR3 sequences, over 20% of them singletons. Sequenced input: blood. These receptors all stem from a man aged 25-40 years with Graves' ophthalmopathy.

This chain joins TRBV24-1 and TRBJ2-2; 8 bases are a match to TRBD1. This CDR3 is 14 amino acids long. The V gene's germline CDR1 is KGHDR and CDR2 SFDVKD. V dropped 9 bases and J dropped 4; count of bases not matched to a gene: 6. The CDR3 DNA reads TGTGCCACCGGGACAGGATTCAGCACCGGGGAGCTGTTTTTT. Translated, it gives CATGTGFSTGELFF.

V usage is TRBV30 and J usage is TRBJ1-1; D gene ambiguous. The CDR3 covers 14 residues. V gave up 4 bases and J gave up 3 bases, with 15 bases separating them. Germline V gene sequence: CDR1 GTSNPN, CDR2 SVGIG (reference sequence). The CDR3 reads CAWTMEARYTEAFF. The DNA for the CDR3 is TGTGCCTGGACTATGGAGGCGAGGTACACTGAAGCTTTCTTT.

The sample holds many counts of this clonotype. The chain has TRBV7-3 and TRBJ2-1, with unresolved D. V gave up 5 bases and J gave up 7 bases, with 9 bases separating them. This CDR3 spans 12 amino acids. Germline V CDR1 and CDR2: SGHTA, FQGTGA. The CDR3 region is CASSATMNEQFF. For the CDR3, the DNA is TGTGCCAGCAGCGCCACCATGAATGAGCAGTTCTTC. The full variable domain, its missing parts supplied by reference TRBV7-3 and TRBJ2-1, is GAGVSQTPSNKVTEKGKYVELRCDPISGHTALYWYRQSLGQGPEFLIYFQGTGAADDSGLPNDRFFAVRPEGSVSTLKIQRTERGDSAVYLCASSATMNEQFFGPGTRLTVL.

This clonotype was detected only a few times. The chain links TRBV30 to TRBJ1-2; D gene uncertain. The CDR3 contains 14 residues. V lost 0 bases to trimming and J lost 6 bases, with 14 bases between them. Germline V gene lookup returns CDR1 GTSNPN and CDR2 SVGIG (reference sequence). The CDR3 here is CAWSVIAARNGYTF. CDR3 sequence (DNA): TGTGCCTGGAGTGTTATAGCGGCGCGGAATGGCTACACCTTC.

The rearrangement links TRBV5-6 to TRBJ2-7; tentatively, D is TRBD1 (6 bases). This CDR3 comprises 18 residues. Trimming shortened V by 4 bases and J by 3 bases, and 26 bases separated the two germline ends. Germline-derived CDR1 and CDR2 are SGHDT and YYEEEE. CDR3 sequence reads: CASSPQAPGVKKFYEQYF. DNA of the CDR3: TGTGCCAGCAGCCCTCAGGCCCCAGGGGTAAAGAAGTTCTACGAGCAGTACTTC.

This clonotype was counted many times. The chain is built from TRBV12-3 or TRBV12-4 and TRBJ1-1; D is perhaps TRBD1 (5 bases). This CDR3 comprises 15 residues. The V gene lost 8 bases and the J gene lost 2 bases, with 18 bases spanning the gap. CDR3 amino acids: CASSIGDFVNTEAFF. CDR3 bases: TGTGCCAGCTCTATAGGGGATTTCGTTAACACTGAAGCTTTCTTT.

The sample holds a few counts of this clonotype. This chain joins TRBV2 and TRBJ1-2; maybe TRBD1 (6 bases). This CDR3 has 14 residues. Germline V gives CDR1 SNHLY, CDR2 FYNNEI. V was clipped by 6 bases and J by 4 bases, with 15 bases between them. This chain's CDR3 is CASRDQTGPYGYTF. DNA for the CDR3: TGTGCCAGCAGAGACCAGACAGGTCCCTATGGCTACACCTTC.

In regard to this clonotype: An end of the junction does not agree with germline; a read error may underlie this. The chain couples TRBV7-7 to TRBJ2-5; 14 bases line up with TRBD2. Germline CDR1 and CDR2: SSHAT and FNYEAQ (reference sequence). The length of the CDR3 is 21 residues. The CDR3 region is CASSLFPSGTSGSGRKETQYF. CDR3 nucleotide sequence: TGTGCTAGCAGCTTATTCCCGTCCGGGACTAGCGGGAGCGGCCGCAAAGAGACCCAGTACTTC.

A few counts support this clonotype. CDR3 nucleotide sequence: TGTGCCAGCAGCCAACGACAGCGGAGCTCCTACAATGAGCAGTTCTTC. This gives the protein CASSQRQRSSYNEQFF. The chain couples TRBV7-2 to TRBJ2-1; D is tentatively TRBD1 or TRBD2 (5 bases each). Between the trimmed V and J ends, which lost 5 bases and 0 bases, there was a span of 14 bases. Germline CDR1 is SGHTA and CDR2 is FQGNSA. The CDR3 is 16 amino acids.

This rearrangement joins TRBV6-5 to TRBJ1-1; the D is unclear. The germline V gene encodes CDR1 MNHEY and CDR2 SVGAGI. The V and J ends lost 0 bases and 1 base respectively, with 9 bases between them. The CDR3 totals 15 residues. DNA for the CDR3: TGTGCCAGCAGTTACTCTCCGGGGTCGAACACTGAAGCTTTCTTT. It translates to CASSYSPGSNTEAFF.

This clonotype has a single count. This chain joins TRBV28 and TRBJ2-6, with D unresolved. The germline CDR1 and CDR2 sequences are MDHEN and SYDVKM. Deletions cut 3 bases from V and 0 bases from J, with 12 bases between. The CDR3 contains 17 residues. CDR3 protein: CASSFLLPTSGANVLTF. DNA of the CDR3: TGTGCCAGCAGTTTTTTACTCCCTACCTCTGGGGCCAACGTCCTGACTTTC. Together with reference TRBV28 and TRBJ2-6, the CDR3 gives the full variable domain: DVKVTQSSRYLVKRTGEKVFLECVQDMDHENMFWYRQDPGLGLRLIYFSYDVKMKEKGDIPEGYSVSREKKERFSLILESASTNQTSMYLCASSFLLPTSGANVLTFGAGSRLTVL.

The chain combines TRBV20-1 with TRBJ1-4; no definite D call. The germline CDR1 and CDR2 sequences are DFQATT and SNEGSKA (reference sequence). V was clipped by 1 base and J by 6 bases, with 6 bases between them. The length of the CDR3 is 12 residues. The CDR3 sequence: CSARVPDEKLFF. The CDR3 DNA reads TGCAGTGCTAGAGTCCCCGATGAAAAACTGTTTTTT.

The rearrangement links TRBV5-1 to TRBJ2-1, with 13 nucleotides matching TRBD2. CDR3 size: 16 residues. V dropped 6 bases and J dropped 10; count of bases not matched to a gene: 13. Germline CDR1 and CDR2: SGHRS and YFSETQ. The CDR3 loop is CASNPRTSGSTVEQFF. The DNA for the CDR3 is TGCGCCAGCAACCCCAGGACTAGCGGGAGTACGGTAGAGCAGTTCTTC.

In its sample, this clonotype was seen many times. The rearrangement uses TRBV15 and TRBJ2-7, with D possibly being TRBD2 (5 bases). The CDR3 spans 15 residues. Deletions cut 1 base from V and 6 bases from J, with 16 bases between. CDR1 is LNHNV, CDR2 YYDKDF, per germline (reference sequence). The CDR3 region has the DNA TGTGCCACCAGCAGAGTTCGGGGAGAAAGCGTCGAGCAGTACTTC. This codes for CATSRVRGESVEQYF.

The chain has TRBV6-1 and TRBJ1-3; TRBD1 is a possible D gene (5 bases). The CDR3 is made up of 15 amino acids. Between the trimmed V and J ends, which lost 5 bases and 0 bases, there was a span of 11 bases. Germline V gene lookup returns CDR1 MNHNS and CDR2 SASEGT. This CDR3 reads CASSRGLFSGNTIYF. CDR3 nucleotide sequence: TGTGCCAGCAGTAGGGGACTGTTCTCTGGAAACACCATATATTTT.

This chain links TRBV5-6 with TRBJ1-5; TRBD1 is a possible D gene (5 bases). The length of the CDR3 is 14 residues. Trimming left V 0 bases short and J 6 bases short, with 10 bases between. The germline V gene encodes CDR1 SGHDT and CDR2 YYEEEE. The CDR3 sequence is CASSLGGGSQPQHF. In DNA form, the CDR3 reads TGTGCCAGCAGCTTGGGGGGCGGGAGTCAGCCCCAGCATTTT.

This clonotype occurred many times. The chain's CDR3 is CAWLRTVEAFF. CDR3 in DNA: TGTGCCTGGCTTAGGACGGTCGAAGCTTTCTTT. The chain recombines TRBV30 with TRBJ1-1, with no clear D. V was cut by 5 bases and J by 8 bases, with 12 bases left in between. CDR1 and CDR2 from the germline V gene are GTSNPN and SVGIG (reference sequence). The CDR3 has 11 residues.

This clonotype was seen once. This chain connects TRBV20-1 to TRBJ1-1; 10 bases agree with TRBD1. Germline lookup yields CDR1 DFQATT and CDR2 SNEGSKA (reference sequence). The CDR3 runs to 15 residues. V dropped 6 bases and J dropped 4; count of bases not matched to a gene: 11. The CDR3 here is CSAKTGGGVGTEAFF. The CDR3 coding sequence is TGCAGTGCAAAGACAGGGGGCGGGGTGGGCACTGAAGCTTTCTTT.

The chain employs TRBV29-1 and TRBJ1-2; D call uncertain. V was trimmed by 6 bases and J by 4 bases, leaving 21 bases between them. CDR3 length: 15 residues. Germline CDR1 SQVTM, CDR2 ANQGSEA. The CDR3 loop reads CSVALPKDGVYGYTF. CDR3 sequence (DNA): TGCAGCGTGGCCTTGCCGAAGGATGGGGTCTATGGCTACACCTTC.

Many counts were recorded for this clonotype. The V call is TRBV7-9, the J call TRBJ1-1; the D gene is possibly TRBD1 (5 bases). The CDR3 runs to 14 residues. V was cut by 6 bases and J by 1 base, with 12 bases left in between. Germline CDR1 reads SEHNR; CDR2 reads FQNEAQ (reference sequence). CDR3 nucleotide sequence: TGTGCCAGCAGGTCCGGGACGGGGAACACTGAAGCTTTCTTT. Translation: CASRSGTGNTEAFF.